Below, one T cell receptor (beta chain) is given with its context. Its specificity is unknown. This sample is part of a study of blood T cells in healthy people across ages. Study-level points and caveats: Underestimates were what the diversity estimates from one million T cells were considered to be. While age rose, TCR beta diversity per million T cells dropped in a roughly linear way. Long-lived donors carried more naive CD4+ cells and greater diversity than aged donors.

A second about 6 to 12 cycle PCR used barcoded and J-beta primers. Researchers report that a template-switch adaptor with 12 random nucleotides tagged each cDNA molecule. TCRdb re-derived calls from the 5' RACE reads in MiXCR, one entry per CDR3 protein. The sample has some 1.5 million distinct CDR3 sequences, about 45% seen once; the top ten hold about 3.8%. The CDR3 runs to 12 residues. The V end was cut by 0 bases, the J end by 12 bases, with 9 bases between. The germline V gene has CDR1 LNHDA and CDR2 SQIVND (reference sequence). Sequencing used blood. V is TRBV19 and J is TRBJ2-1; D remains ambiguous. This receptor was taken from a woman under 30 in good health. CDR3 DNA sequence: TGTGCCAGTAGTATAGACAACCATGGGCAGTTCTTC. It yields the protein CASSIDNHGQFF. Looking up the rest from reference TRBV19 and TRBJ2-1 gives the full variable domain: DGGITQSPKYLFRKEGQNVTLSCEQNLNHDAMYWYRQDPGQGLRLIYYSQIVNDFQKGDIAEGYSVSREKKESFPLTVTSAQKNPTAFYLCASSIDNHGQFFGPGTRLTVL.